Presented here are 21 T cell receptor beta chains from one specimen sequenced in a study of cytomegalovirus exposure and HLA in healthy donors. 13 Jbeta primers and 60 Vbeta primers were used for the PCR. Using immunoSEQ multiplex PCR, the repertoire was profiled, and TCRdb retains in-frame clones only, with some absent. The sample gives about 69,000 clones, about 70% of which show up once; roughly 3% is in the top ten. The sample consisted of PBMCs. The origin of the receptors is a man aged 18-30 years in good health and CMV-seronegative.

The genes are TRBV5-1 and TRBJ1-2, with 9 bases fitting TRBD1. V was pared by 3 bases and J by 5 bases, with 5 bases of the junction left unmatched. The CDR3 is 14 amino acids. Germline CDR1 SGHRS, CDR2 YFSETQ. CDR3 sequence (DNA): TGCGCCAGCAGCTCTGGACAGGGGATGTATGGCTACACCTTC. Translation gives CASSSGQGMYGYTF.

The rearrangement uses TRBV9 and TRBJ2-1; TRBD2 matches 9 bases. Germline V gene lookup returns CDR1 SGDLS and CDR2 YYNGEE. The CDR3 runs 15 residues. After removal of 0 bases from V and 3 bases from J, the junction contained 1 base not matched to a gene. The CDR3 here is CASSVASGNYNEQFF. CDR3 nucleotides: TGTGCCAGCAGCGTAGCTAGCGGGAACTACAATGAGCAGTTCTTC.

The V and J genes are TRBV14 and TRBJ2-5; possible D gene TRBD2, 6 bases. The CDR3 is made up of 15 amino acids. V gave up 2 bases and J gave up 1 base, with 11 bases separating them. Germline CDR1 is SGHDN and CDR2 is FVKESK. In DNA, the CDR3 is TGTGCCAGCAGCCAAAATATAGCGGCCCAAGAGACCCAGTACTTC. Translating gives CASSQNIAAQETQYF.

This chain links TRBV29-1 with TRBJ1-1, with TRBD1 matching 8 bases. V dropped 6 bases and J dropped 5; count of bases not matched to a gene: 5. Germline V CDR1 and CDR2: SQVTM, ANQGSEA. The CDR3 runs 12 residues. CDR3 region: CSVDRGGTEAFF. CDR3 nucleotides: TGCAGCGTCGACAGGGGAGGTACTGAAGCTTTCTTT.

This chain uses TRBV5-4 with TRBJ2-3; 9 bases map to TRBD1. The CDR3 length is 16 residues. V trimming: 4 bases; J trimming: 0 bases; junction bases outside the gene matches: 6. From germline, CDR1 is SGHNT and CDR2 YYREEE (reference sequence). The CDR3 reads CASSRGQGASTDTQYF. The CDR3, as DNA: TGTGCCAGCAGCCGGGGACAGGGCGCTAGCACAGATACGCAGTATTTT.

The chain joins TRBV5-4 to TRBJ2-5, with TRBD2 identical over 12 bases. J was trimmed by 5 bases and V by 4 bases; bases with no gene match: 12. Looked up from germline, CDR1 is SGHNT and CDR2 is YYREEE (reference sequence). This CDR3 is built from 17 residues. The CDR3: CASSPDPSGGARETQYF. The CDR3 DNA is TGTGCCAGCAGCCCGGACCCTAGCGGGGGGGCCAGGGAGACCCAGTACTTC.

The rearrangement uses TRBV19 and TRBJ2-5, with a tentative D call TRBD1 (6 bases). Germline loops: CDR1 LNHDA, CDR2 SQIVND (reference sequence). V dropped 4 bases and J dropped 5 bases, with 14 bases sitting between them. The CDR3 runs to 14 residues. The CDR3 region is CASSRQGTVETQYF. DNA of the CDR3: TGTGCCAGTAGTAGGCAGGGGACGGTTGAGACCCAGTACTTC.

The chain recombines TRBV10-3 with TRBJ1-1; tentatively, D is TRBD1 (5 bases). Germline loops: CDR1 ENHRY, CDR2 SYGVKD. CDR3 length: 14 residues. V gave up 2 bases and J gave up 2 bases, with 9 bases separating them. Here the CDR3 reads CAISEGTLNTEAFF. In nucleotides, the CDR3 is TGTGCCATCAGTGAGGGGACTCTTAACACTGAAGCTTTCTTT.

This chain joins TRBV27 and TRBJ2-1, with 7 bases lining up with TRBD1. The CDR3 covers 15 residues. V gave up 2 bases and J gave up 8 bases; unmatched junction bases: 9. Germline CDR1 and CDR2: MNHEY and SMNVEV (reference sequence). The CDR3 nucleotides are TGTGCCAGCAGTTTAGAGGTAGGGCAGGGGGATGAGCAGTTCTTC. Encoded protein: CASSLEVGQGDEQFF.

This clone was recorded only once. The chain has TRBV28 and TRBJ2-3; 8 nucleotides line up with TRBD2. The V gene's germline CDR1 is MDHEN and CDR2 SYDVKM. V trimming: 8 bases; J trimming: 6 bases; junction bases outside the gene matches: 19. CDR3 length equals 17 residues. CDR3 in amino acids: CASSLLGGLVVSDTQYF. CDR3 DNA: TGTGCCAGCTCCCTCCTAGGGGGACTAGTGGTTTCGGATACGCAGTATTTT.

The genes are TRBV10-3 and TRBJ2-1; weak D call: TRBD2 (6 bases). V was pared by 2 bases and J by 3 bases, with 20 bases between. The CDR3 has 18 amino acids. CDR1 ENHRY and CDR2 SYGVKD come from the germline V gene. This CDR3 is CAISEPTRAGKNYNEQFF. The DNA of the CDR3 is TGTGCCATCAGTGAGCCCACGCGGGCGGGGAAGAACTACAATGAGCAGTTCTTC.

The genes are TRBV5-1 and TRBJ1-1, with 7 bases lining up with TRBD1. CDR1 is SGHRS, CDR2 YFSETQ, per germline. The CDR3 totals 13 residues. V trimming: 7 bases; J trimming: 0 bases; junction bases outside the gene matches: 3. The CDR3 DNA sequence: TGCGCCAGCGGGGACAGATTGAACACTGAAGCTTTCTTT. Residues: CASGDRLNTEAFF.

In DNA form, the CDR3 reads TGTGCCAGCAGTTTAGTAGTCCGCTTGACAGATACGCAGTATTTT. Residues: CASSLVVRLTDTQYF. The V gene is TRBV6-5, the J gene TRBJ2-3; no reliable D call. Trimming took off 4 bases at V and 3 bases at J, with 14 bases between the two ends. Germline CDR1 MNHEY, CDR2 SVGAGI. The CDR3 consists of 15 residues.

The chain combines TRBV10-3 with TRBJ2-1; 8 bases fit TRBD1. Germline V CDR1 and CDR2: ENHRY, SYGVKD. The V segment lost 3 bases and the J segment 7 bases; nucleotides outside the gene matches: 2. CDR3 length equals 13 residues. The chain's CDR3 is CAISDRGHNEQFF. Written as DNA, the CDR3 is TGTGCCATCAGTGACAGGGGGCATAATGAGCAGTTCTTC.

CDR3 loop: CASSWDSQETQYF. CDR3 coding DNA: TGTGCCAGCAGCTGGGACAGCCAAGAGACCCAGTACTTC. The chain links TRBV11-3 to TRBJ2-5; 7 bases are a match to TRBD1. Germline V gene sequence: CDR1 SGHNT, CDR2 YENEEA. Trimming at V came to 4 bases and at J to 1 base, leaving 0 bases not matched to a gene. The CDR3 has 13 amino acids. The complete variable domain, with remaining parts taken from reference TRBV11-3 and TRBJ2-5, reads EAGVVQSPRYKIIEKKQPVAFWCNPISGHNTLYWYLQNLGQGPELLIRYENEEAVDDSQLPKDRFSAERLKGVDSTLKIQPAELGDSAVYLCASSWDSQETQYFGPGTRLLVL.

This clone was picked up a small number of times. This chain links TRBV5-1 with TRBJ2-7; 9 bases align to TRBD1. The V and J ends lost 4 bases and 2 bases, in that order; junction bases with no gene match: 7. The germline CDR1 and CDR2 sequences are SGHRS and YFSETQ. CDR3 length equals 15 residues. Written as DNA, the CDR3 is TGCGCCAGCAGCCCCGGGACAGGGCAGCCCTACGAGCAGTACTTC. It yields the protein CASSPGTGQPYEQYF.

The rearrangement joins TRBV5-4 to TRBJ2-3; 7 bases are shared with TRBD1. Germline CDR1 SGHNT, CDR2 YYREEE (reference sequence). V gave up 4 bases and J gave up 3 bases; unmatched junction bases: 2. The length of the CDR3 is 13 residues. The CDR3 protein is CASSRQGTDTQYF. The CDR3 DNA is TGTGCCAGCAGCCGACAGGGAACAGATACGCAGTATTTT.

This clone appeared a few times. Different DNA sequences within this sample yield the same CDR3. This chain links TRBV15 with TRBJ2-7; a possible D gene is TRBD1 (6 bases). Trimming cost V 3 bases and J 4 bases, with 13 bases left between them. Germline V gene lookup returns CDR1 LNHNV and CDR2 YYDKDF (reference sequence). The CDR3 runs 14 residues. CDR3 sequence: CATSSTGSLYEQYV. The CDR3 region has the DNA TGTGCCACCAGCAGCACAGGGTCCCTTTACGAGCAGTACGTC.

This chain connects TRBV5-1 to TRBJ2-7; 7 nucleotides agree with TRBD1. This CDR3 has 16 amino acids. After removal of 4 bases from V and 8 bases from J, the junction contained 18 bases not matched to a gene. Germline assignment: CDR1 SGHRS and CDR2 YFSETQ. This CDR3 is CASSPTGTEQSPKQYV. For the CDR3, the DNA is TGCGCCAGCAGCCCAACCGGGACAGAACAGAGCCCCAAGCAGTACGTC.

J is TRBJ1-3 and V is TRBV6-5; a weak D match, TRBD1 (6 bases). This CDR3 comprises 15 residues. Germline V lookup: CDR1 MNHEY, CDR2 SVGAGI. V lost 6 bases and J 2 bases, leaving 14 bases between the germline ends. Written as DNA, the CDR3 is TGTGCCAGCAGATCGTCGGGGGGGCCTGGAAACACCATATATTTT. The encoded protein is CASRSSGGPGNTIYF.

The chain carries TRBV5-4 and TRBJ1-1, with 9 bases lining up with TRBD1. In germline, CDR1 is SGHNT, CDR2 YYREEE (reference sequence). V lost 4 bases, J lost 4 bases, and 8 bases stayed unmatched. The CDR3 has 15 amino acids. The CDR3 nucleotides are TGTGCCAGCAGCAGAGGACAGGGGTTGGCCACTGAAGCTTTCTTT. Encoded protein: CASSRGQGLATEAFF.